Below are 24 T cell receptor beta chains sequenced from a single sample in a study of shared clonotypes between healthy human individuals. Assay: immunoSEQ multiplex PCR; the TCRdb copy retains only in-frame clones and omits some. The sample carries 600,000 to 750,000 clones, about 92% recorded once. The sample consisted of memory CD8+ T cells from PBMCs. Subset here: CD45RO+ cells pooled with CCR7-negative TemRA cells. The receptors derive from a man aged 18 to 29 in good health. Some clones in this sample may be carry-over from other donors' samples.

The chain joins TRBV27 to TRBJ1-5; a possible D gene is TRBD1 (5 bases). The V gene lost 5 bases and the J gene lost 0 bases, with 11 bases spanning the gap. Germline lookup yields CDR1 MNHEY and CDR2 SMNVEV (reference sequence). This CDR3 comprises 15 residues. CDR3 in DNA: TGTGCCAGCAGTATTTCGGGGGTTAGCAATCAGCCCCAGCATTTT. It specifies CASSISGVSNQPQHF.

The V and J genes are TRBV5-4 and TRBJ1-1; D perhaps matches TRBD1 (5 bases). The CDR3 is 15 residues long. The germline V and J ends were trimmed by 0 bases and 3 bases, with 12 bases remaining between them. Germline V gives CDR1 SGHNT, CDR2 YYREEE (reference sequence). The CDR3 loop reads CASSLGGTLDTEAFF. The CDR3, as DNA: TGTGCCAGCAGCTTGGGAGGGACCTTGGACACTGAAGCTTTCTTT.

The chain carries TRBV4-3 and TRBJ2-3; no definite D call. Germline-derived CDR1 and CDR2 are LGHNA and YSLEER. CDR3 length: 15 amino acids. Trimming took off 1 base at V and 10 bases at J, with 18 bases between the two ends. The CDR3 DNA follows: TGCGCCAGCAGCCAAGTTGGGCCACCGGACCCTGCGCAGTATTTT. Its protein product is CASSQVGPPDPAQYF.

The chain recombines TRBV13 with TRBJ2-7, with D possibly being TRBD1 (5 bases). Germline CDR1 is PRHDT and CDR2 is FYEKMQ (reference sequence). This CDR3 is built from 14 residues. Trimming left V 1 base short and J 0 bases short, with 7 bases between. The CDR3 region is CASSLAQVSYEQYF. For the CDR3, the DNA is TGTGCCAGCAGCTTAGCACAGGTCTCCTACGAGCAGTACTTC.

The rearrangement links TRBV7-9 to TRBJ2-3; D unclear. Germline V gene data show CDR1 as SEHNR and CDR2 as FQNEAQ (reference sequence). V was shortened by 5 bases and J by 6 bases, with 9 bases between the two germline ends. There are 12 residues in the CDR3. CDR3 residues: CASSHLDDTQYF. CDR3 coding DNA: TGTGCCAGCAGCCATTTAGATGATACGCAGTATTTT. The variable domain in full, with the rest retrieved from reference TRBV7-9 and TRBJ2-3, is DTGVSQNPRHKITKRGQNVTFRCDPISEHNRLYWYRQTLGQGPEFLTYFQNEAQLEKSRLLSDRFSAERPKGSFSTLEIQRTEQGDSAMYLCASSHLDDTQYFGPGTRLTVL.

The gene calls are TRBV28 and TRBJ1-2; D may be TRBD1 (6 bases). V lost 4 bases and J lost 4, with 19 bases in between. The CDR3 is 16 amino acids. Germline V CDR1 and CDR2: MDHEN, SYDVKM. In nucleotides, the CDR3 is TGTGCCAGCAGTTCCTTACTCGGGGGCCGTGGCTATGGCTACACCTTC. Amino acid sequence: CASSSLLGGRGYGYTF.

The J gene is TRBJ2-7, the V gene TRBV5-1, with TRBD2 matching over 13 bases. This CDR3 has 17 amino acids. Germline V gene data show CDR1 as SGHRS and CDR2 as YFSETQ. The V segment lost 0 bases and the J segment 5 bases; nucleotides outside the gene matches: 8. The CDR3 DNA sequence: TGCGCCAGCAGCTTGGCCGGATGGACTAGCGGGAGTCACGAGCAGTACTTC. This encodes CASSLAGWTSGSHEQYF.

This clone was recorded only once. V gene TRBV4-3 combines with J gene TRBJ1-3, with a weak D call TRBD1 (5 bases). The CDR3 covers 16 residues. Germline V lookup: CDR1 LGHNA, CDR2 YSLEER. Trimming left V 4 bases short and J 0 bases short, with 13 bases between. The CDR3 DNA follows: TGCGCCAGCAGCCCATCCCGACAGAGCTCTGGAAACACCATATATTTT. Amino acids: CASSPSRQSSGNTIYF.

The genes are TRBV6-5 and TRBJ2-7; TRBD1 is a possible D gene (6 bases). There are 14 residues in the CDR3. Trimming left V 2 bases short and J 0 bases short, with 8 bases between. Germline lookup yields CDR1 MNHEY and CDR2 SVGAGI. The CDR3 here is CASSYGTNSYEQYF. The CDR3 DNA reads TGTGCCAGCAGTTACGGGACAAACTCCTACGAGCAGTACTTC.

The chain joins TRBV28 to TRBJ2-7; 8 bases align to TRBD1. The CDR3 is 14 amino acids. J lost 4 bases, V lost 3 bases, and 5 bases had no gene match. Per the germline V gene, CDR1 is MDHEN and CDR2 is SYDVKM. The CDR3 loop reads CASSFSTGGYEQYF. CDR3 in DNA: TGTGCCAGCAGTTTTTCAACAGGGGGTTACGAGCAGTACTTC.

The chain employs TRBV2 and TRBJ2-5, with D unclear. This CDR3 comprises 13 residues. V gave up 8 bases and J gave up 1 base, with 11 bases separating them. Germline V gives CDR1 SNHLY, CDR2 FYNNEI. The CDR3 DNA reads TGTGCCAGCGATCCGGGCGTCCAAGAGACCCAGTACTTC. Its translation: CASDPGVQETQYF.

This clone was observed a few times. This chain uses TRBV4-2 with TRBJ1-1; D ambiguous. The CDR3 has 12 amino acids. Trimming took 4 bases from V and 7 from J, leaving 10 bases between them. Germline V lookup: CDR1 LGHNA, CDR2 YNFKEQ. The chain's CDR3 is CASSLDRSEAFF. The CDR3 nucleotides are TGTGCCAGCAGCCTAGATCGCAGTGAAGCTTTCTTT.

The chain joins TRBV7-3 to TRBJ2-3, with a possible D match to TRBD1 (5 bases). The CDR3 length is 15 residues. Per the germline V gene, CDR1 is SGHTA and CDR2 is FQGTGA. The V gene lost 3 bases and the J gene lost 3 bases, with 13 bases spanning the gap. The CDR3 loop is CASSFGRGITDTQYF. CDR3 sequence (DNA): TGTGCCAGCAGCTTTGGAAGGGGTATTACAGATACGCAGTATTTT.

CDR3 nucleotides: TGTGCCAGCAGCTTAGTCCGGGGTTTCGCTAATGAGCAGTTCTTC. Encoded protein: CASSLVRGFANEQFF. V and J are TRBV7-3 and TRBJ2-1, with a tentative D call TRBD2 (5 bases). The CDR3 is 15 amino acids. V lost 2 bases and J lost 7, with 15 bases in between. Per germline, CDR1 SGHTA and CDR2 FQGTGA.

V gene TRBV19 combines with J gene TRBJ2-1; D might be TRBD1 (6 bases). There are 18 residues in the CDR3. V was shortened by 0 bases and J by 6 bases, with 21 bases between the two germline ends. The germline gives CDR1 LNHDA, CDR2 SQIVND (reference sequence). The CDR3 DNA follows: TGTGCCAGTAGTATAGAGGACAGCCGATTTGATACTCTCAATGAGCAGTTCTTC. Translation: CASSIEDSRFDTLNEQFF.

A word on this clone: The identical CDR3 is also encoded by other nucleotide sequences in the sample. The V call is TRBV19, the J call TRBJ1-1, with a possible D match to TRBD1 (5 bases). There are 15 residues in the CDR3. V was clipped by 1 base and J by 0 bases, with 9 bases between them. The germline V gene encodes CDR1 LNHDA and CDR2 SQIVND (reference sequence). CDR3 residues: CASSIARALNTEAFF. CDR3 bases: TGTGCCAGTAGTATAGCCAGGGCTCTGAACACTGAAGCTTTCTTT.

This rearrangement joins TRBV28 to TRBJ2-7; TRBD2 agrees at 7 bases. Per the germline V gene, CDR1 is MDHEN and CDR2 is SYDVKM. This CDR3 spans 15 amino acids. V was clipped by 3 bases and J by 3 bases; unmatched bases: 8. The CDR3 DNA reads as TGTGCCAGCAGTTTTGCGGGAGTGCCGAGCTACGAGCAGTACTTC. Protein: CASSFAGVPSYEQYF.

The CDR3 here is CASSLQYDRGSYEQYF. The CDR3 nucleotides are TGTGCCAGCAGCCTCCAATACGACAGGGGGTCGTACGAGCAGTACTTC. The V and J genes are TRBV7-8 and TRBJ2-7; TRBD1 aligns across 9 bases. Trimming at V came to 5 bases and at J to 4 bases, leaving 12 bases not matched to a gene. Germline V gene data show CDR1 as SGHVS and CDR2 as FQNEAQ. The CDR3 is 16 residues long.

The chain combines TRBV19 with TRBJ2-6; a weak D match, TRBD1 (6 bases). CDR3 length: 19 residues. Germline loops: CDR1 LNHDA, CDR2 SQIVND (reference sequence). V was shortened by 0 bases and J by 4 bases, with 19 bases between the two germline ends. The CDR3 loop reads CASSIDRDTDPGGANVLTF. The DNA for the CDR3 is TGTGCCAGTAGTATAGATAGGGACACCGACCCTGGAGGGGCCAACGTCCTGACTTTC.

This clone was found a few times. This sequence joins TRBV11-1 and TRBJ1-1; D is ambiguous. CDR3 length: 15 residues. V was shortened by 5 bases and J by 0 bases, with 13 bases between the two germline ends. In germline, CDR1 is SGHAT, CDR2 FQDESV (reference sequence). The CDR3 loop reads CASSPGPLMNTEAFF. CDR3 sequence (DNA): TGTGCCAGCAGCCCTGGACCGTTGATGAACACTGAAGCTTTCTTT.

The CDR3 region is CASSLARSGEQYF. For the CDR3, the DNA is TGTGCCAGCAGCTTGGCCCGCAGCGGCGAGCAGTACTTC. The chain couples TRBV5-4 to TRBJ2-7; D is perhaps TRBD2 (5 bases). V was shortened by 0 bases and J by 6 bases, with 10 bases between the two germline ends. The CDR3 has 13 residues. Germline-derived CDR1 and CDR2 are SGHNT and YYREEE (reference sequence). Variable domain in full (rest from reference TRBV5-4 and TRBJ2-7): ETGVTQSPTHLIKTRGQQVTLRCSSQSGHNTVSWYQQALGQGPQFIFQYYREEENGRGNFPPRFSGLQFPNYSSELNVNALELDDSALYLCASSLARSGEQYFGPGTRLTVT.

This chain joins TRBV29-1 and TRBJ1-1, with D possibly TRBD1 on 5 matching bases. The CDR3 contains 12 residues. CDR1 and CDR2 from the germline V gene are SQVTM and ANQGSEA. V was clipped by 0 bases and J by 6 bases, with 8 bases between them. CDR3 protein: CSVEDLGAEAFF. The CDR3 DNA is TGCAGCGTTGAAGATCTAGGGGCTGAAGCTTTCTTT.

The J gene is TRBJ1-6, the V gene TRBV4-1; no firm D call. Germline loops: CDR1 MGHRA, CDR2 YSYEKL. V dropped 1 base and J dropped 9 bases, with 13 bases sitting between them. There are 15 residues in the CDR3. CDR3 DNA: TGCGCCAGCAGCCAAGGGAGTCCGAGCAGTTCACCCCTCCACTTT. It yields the protein CASSQGSPSSSPLHF.

The J gene is TRBJ2-3, the V gene TRBV9; 15 nucleotides align to TRBD2. Germline V lookup: CDR1 SGDLS, CDR2 YYNGEE. Trimming took 2 bases from V and 2 from J; bases not matched to a gene: 9. The CDR3 has 19 amino acids. CDR3 sequence reads: CASSVRRTSGRGYTDTQYF. The CDR3 nucleotides are TGTGCCAGCAGCGTCAGGAGGACTAGCGGGAGGGGCTACACAGATACGCAGTATTTT.